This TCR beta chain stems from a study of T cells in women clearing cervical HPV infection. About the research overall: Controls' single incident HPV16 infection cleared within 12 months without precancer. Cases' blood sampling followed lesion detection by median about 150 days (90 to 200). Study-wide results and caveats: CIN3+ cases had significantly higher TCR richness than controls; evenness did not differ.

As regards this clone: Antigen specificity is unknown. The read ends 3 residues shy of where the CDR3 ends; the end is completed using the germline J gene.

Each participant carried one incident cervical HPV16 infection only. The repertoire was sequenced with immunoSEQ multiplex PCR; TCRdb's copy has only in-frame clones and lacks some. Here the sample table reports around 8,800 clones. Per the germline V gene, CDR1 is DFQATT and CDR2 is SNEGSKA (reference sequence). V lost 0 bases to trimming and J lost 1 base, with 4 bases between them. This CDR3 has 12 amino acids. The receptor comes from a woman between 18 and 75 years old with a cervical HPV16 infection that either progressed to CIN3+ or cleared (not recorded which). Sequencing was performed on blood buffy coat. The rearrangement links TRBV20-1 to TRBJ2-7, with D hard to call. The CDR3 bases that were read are TGCAGTGCTAGAGACGGGTCCTACGAG. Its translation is CSARDGSYE. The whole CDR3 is CSARDGSYEQYF.